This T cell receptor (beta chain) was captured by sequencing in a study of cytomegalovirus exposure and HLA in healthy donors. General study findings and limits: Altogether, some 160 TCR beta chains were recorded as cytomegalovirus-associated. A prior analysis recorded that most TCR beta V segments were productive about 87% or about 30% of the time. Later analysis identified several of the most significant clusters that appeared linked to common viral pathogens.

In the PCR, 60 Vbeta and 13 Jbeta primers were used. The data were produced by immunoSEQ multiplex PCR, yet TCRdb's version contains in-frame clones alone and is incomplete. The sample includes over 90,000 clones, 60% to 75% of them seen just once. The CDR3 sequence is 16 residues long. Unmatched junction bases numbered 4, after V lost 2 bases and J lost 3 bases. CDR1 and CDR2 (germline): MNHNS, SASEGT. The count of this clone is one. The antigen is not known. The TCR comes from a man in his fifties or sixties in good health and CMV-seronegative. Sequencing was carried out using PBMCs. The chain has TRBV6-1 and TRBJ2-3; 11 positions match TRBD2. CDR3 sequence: CASSEISGGATDTQYF. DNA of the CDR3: TGTGCCAGCAGTGAAATTAGCGGGGGGGCGACAGATACGCAGTATTTT.